In its sample, the clone carrying this TCR beta chain was seen many times. Its antigen remains unidentified. The read is 3 residues too short to cover the CDR3 end, so that end is filled in from the germline J gene. These data come from a study of T cell clonality in common variable immunodeficiency. CVID subjects were around 14 female and under 35 male, aged roughly 9 to 64. CDR3 size: 13 residues. The germline V gene has CDR1 SGHAT and CDR2 FQNNGV. Trimming pared 5 bases from V and 6 bases from J, leaving 13 bases between. Overall study findings and caveats: Common variable immunodeficiency TCR beta sequences reportedly had fewer deletions and N-nucleotide insertions.

The protocol was immunoSEQ multiplex PCR, while the TCRdb copy is restricted to in-frame clones and leaves out a portion. The sample has 28,000 or so clones, none seen only once. The sample consisted of peripheral blood mononuclear cells. V usage is TRBV11-2 and J usage is TRBJ2-5; weak D call: TRBD1 (6 bases). The receptor comes from a human donor with common variable immunodeficiency. CDR3 bases read: TGTGCCAGCAGCCCAACAGGGACGCAGACC. Encoded protein: CASSPTGTQT. The CDR3 in full is CASSPTGTQTQYF.